These T cell receptor beta chains were read from a single sample in a study of T cell responses to AZD1222 COVID-19 vaccine. Libraries were prepared by immunoSEQ multiplex PCR; TCRdb keeps only in-frame clonotypes and omits some of them. The sample records around 140,000 clones, about nine tenths being singletons. This specimen was peripheral blood, taken on day 0 of AZD1222 vaccination. The receptors were gathered from an adult in good health. The CDR3 runs from the conserved cysteine through the conserved F or W. Each record gives: D gene, CDR3 length, clone size, V gene, J gene, CDR3 protein, CDR3 DNA. The D gene is left open where the match is weak. A clone size is listed for some rows: how often the clone was seen (once, few, many), or a class if it is expanded.

D gene: TRBD2
CDR3 length: 16
clone size: NA
V gene: TRBV5-1
J gene: TRBJ2-4
CDR3 protein: CASNAGSGGPKNIQYF
CDR3 DNA: TGCGCCAGCAATGCCGGTTCGGGGGGACCCAAAAACATTCAGTACTTC

D gene: NA
CDR3 length: 17
clone size: NA
V gene: TRBV19
J gene: TRBJ1-3
CDR3 protein: CASSIGTSRVSGNTIYF
CDR3 DNA: TGTGCCAGTAGTATAGGGACATCACGCGTCTCTGGAAACACCATATATTTT

D gene: NA
CDR3 length: 15
clone size: NA
V gene: TRBV21-1
J gene: TRBJ1-5
CDR3 protein: CASRRSSRSNQPQHF
CDR3 DNA: TGTGCCAGCAGGCGATCTAGTCGGAGCAATCAGCCCCAGCATTTT

D gene: NA
CDR3 length: 14
clone size: once
V gene: TRBV5-1
J gene: TRBJ2-1
CDR3 protein: CASTQDSSYNEQFF
CDR3 DNA: TGCGCCAGCACCCAAGATAGCTCCTACAATGAGCAGTTCTTC

D gene: NA
CDR3 length: 15
clone size: NA
V gene: TRBV4-1
J gene: TRBJ1-1
CDR3 protein: CASSQDRAGSPEAFF
CDR3 DNA: TGCGCCAGCAGCCAAGATAGGGCAGGGAGCCCTGAAGCTTTCTTT

D gene: NA
CDR3 length: 16
clone size: NA
V gene: TRBV5-1
J gene: TRBJ1-6
CDR3 protein: CASSSQGRLTNSPLHF
CDR3 DNA: TGCGCCAGCAGCTCCCAGGGACGCCTCACTAATTCACCCCTCCACTTT

D gene: NA
CDR3 length: 13
clone size: few
V gene: TRBV30
J gene: TRBJ1-5
CDR3 protein: CAWSEGGTQPQHF
CDR3 DNA: TGTGCCTGGAGTGAAGGGGGGACTCAGCCCCAGCATTTT

D gene: NA
CDR3 length: 15
clone size: once
V gene: TRBV4-1
J gene: TRBJ2-2
CDR3 protein: CASSQVPSGTGELFF
CDR3 DNA: TGCGCCAGCAGCCAAGTTCCGAGCGGCACCGGGGAGCTGTTTTTT

D gene: NA
CDR3 length: 16
clone size: once
V gene: TRBV6-5
J gene: TRBJ1-3
CDR3 protein: CASSYGVQYSGNTIYF
CDR3 DNA: TGTGCCAGCAGTTACGGCGTACAGTACTCTGGAAACACCATATATTTT

D gene: NA
CDR3 length: 14
clone size: NA
V gene: TRBV5-6
J gene: TRBJ1-1
CDR3 protein: CASSLVGTSSEAFF
CDR3 DNA: TGTGCCAGCAGCTTGGTGGGCACCTCCTCTGAAGCTTTCTTT

D gene: TRBD1
CDR3 length: 17
clone size: NA
V gene: TRBV4-2
J gene: TRBJ2-7
CDR3 protein: CASSQEGTGTGAYEQYF
CDR3 DNA: TGTGCCAGCAGCCAAGAGGGGACCGGGACAGGCGCCTACGAGCAGTACTTC

D gene: NA
CDR3 length: 13
clone size: NA
V gene: TRBV2
J gene: TRBJ2-2
CDR3 protein: CASSVGNTGELFF
CDR3 DNA: TGTGCCAGCAGTGTAGGGAACACCGGGGAGCTGTTTTTT

D gene: NA
CDR3 length: 12
clone size: once
V gene: TRBV10-1
J gene: TRBJ2-3
CDR3 protein: CASSGVWDTQYF
CDR3 DNA: TGCGCCAGCAGTGGAGTTTGGGATACGCAGTATTTT

D gene: NA
CDR3 length: 14
clone size: NA
V gene: TRBV6-2/TRBV6-3
J gene: TRBJ1-1
CDR3 protein: CASSYGSGSSEAFF
CDR3 DNA: TGTGCCAGCAGTTACGGGTCGGGTAGTTCTGAAGCTTTCTTT

D gene: TRBD1
CDR3 length: 17
clone size: NA
V gene: TRBV28
J gene: TRBJ1-2
CDR3 protein: CASSAPGQLLNYYGYTF
CDR3 DNA: TGTGCCAGCAGTGCTCCGGGACAGCTACTAAACTACTATGGCTACACCTTC

D gene: NA
CDR3 length: 18
clone size: once
V gene: TRBV23-1
J gene: TRBJ1-3
CDR3 protein: CASSQSVVQGHSGNTIYF
CDR3 DNA: TGCGCCAGCAGTCAATCCGTAGTCCAAGGGCACTCTGGAAACACCATATATTTT

D gene: NA
CDR3 length: 11
clone size: NA
V gene: TRBV20-1
J gene: TRBJ2-7
CDR3 protein: CSGTPSYEQYF
CDR3 DNA: TGCAGTGGGACACCCTCCTACGAGCAGTACTTC

D gene: TRBD1
CDR3 length: 15
clone size: few
V gene: TRBV7-6
J gene: TRBJ2-7
CDR3 protein: CASSFSGTETYEQYF
CDR3 DNA: TGTGCCAGCAGCTTTTCCGGGACAGAGACCTACGAGCAGTACTTC